The rows below give T cell receptor beta chains drawn from one sample of a study of T cell repertoires in cytomegalovirus infection. In TCRdb, the reads were re-called with MiXCR into one record per CDR3 protein. In the table there are around 450,000 distinct CDR3 sequences, about a third of which are singletons. Sequencing input: PBMCs. The receptor source for this set is a human donor in good health (CMV status not recorded). Some clones in this sample may be carry-over from other donors' samples. CDR3s include the opening cysteine and the closing phenylalanine or tryptophan. The D gene is left open where the match is weak. Only some rows state a clone size, as once, few, many or a class for expanded clones.

TRBJ1-1 NA TRBV6-1 NA TGTGCCAGCAGCTCCCGGTCCCTATCGGGGTTAGGGGGCACTGAAGCTTTCTTT CASSSRSLSGLGGTEAFF
TRBJ2-1 NA TRBV27 NA TGTGCCAGCAGTTTATCGGCACCCAATGAGCAGTTCTTC CASSLSAPNEQFF
TRBJ2-7 NA TRBV4-2 NA TGTGCCAGCAGCCAAGGGTTCGACAGTGCCTACGAGCAGTACTTC CASSQGFDSAYEQYF
TRBJ1-5 NA TRBV19 NA TGTGCCAGTAGTAAGGATGACGCCGGGAGGTCGAGCAATCAGCCCCAGCATTTT CASSKDDAGRSSNQPQHF
TRBJ2-5 once TRBV9 NA TGTGCCAGCAACAGGGACGGAGAGACCCAGTACTTC CASNRDGETQYF
TRBJ2-1 few TRBV6-5 NA TGTGCCAGCAGTTACTCGGATACCACTCTCCTAGGCTCCTACAATGAGCAGTTCTTC CASSYSDTTLLGSYNEQFF
TRBJ2-7 NA TRBV4-3 TRBD1 TGCGCCAGCAGCCAAGGTTCAGGGGGCCCCTACGAGCAGTACTTC CASSQGSGGPYEQYF
TRBJ1-5 few TRBV20-1 NA TGCAGTGCTAGAGACCACCGACAGAACCTCAATCAGCCCCAGCATTTT CSARDHRQNLNQPQHF
TRBJ1-6 few TRBV27 NA TGTGCCAGCAGTTTATGGGCAGGGAGTTATAATTCACCCCTCCACTTT CASSLWAGSYNSPLHF
TRBJ1-1 NA TRBV20-1 NA TGCAGTGCTAGTTGGGGGGACACTGAAGCTTTCTTT CSASWGDTEAFF